These T cell receptor beta chains were read from a single sample in a study of blood T cell repertoires in COVID-19. Some clones are missing from TCRdb's copy, which holds only in-frame ones; the method was immunoSEQ multiplex PCR. The top ten clones hold less than 7% of a sample with 140,000 to 150,000 clones, around four fifths of them seen once. The sample consisted of PBMCs or T cells enriched from blood (not recorded which). These receptors were taken from a woman aged 35 to 49 who had recovered from COVID-19. Both conserved end residues are part of each CDR3. Each record gives: V gene, J gene, D gene, clone size, CDR3 protein, CDR3 DNA. D genes are given only for firm matches. Not every row has a clone size; where given, it reads once, few, many or a size class.

V gene: TRBV19
J gene: TRBJ1-5
D gene: .
clone size: .
CDR3 protein: CASSIDPDSSIANQPQHF
CDR3 DNA: TGTGCCAGTAGTATAGACCCGGACAGCTCCATAGCAAATCAGCCCCAGCATTTT

V gene: TRBV27
J gene: TRBJ2-1
D gene: TRBD2
clone size: .
CDR3 protein: CASRPILAGLYNEQFF
CDR3 DNA: TGTGCCAGCAGACCCATACTAGCGGGCCTCTACAATGAGCAGTTCTTC

V gene: TRBV29-1
J gene: TRBJ1-1
D gene: TRBD1
clone size: .
CDR3 protein: CSVEDPRQGRYTEAFF
CDR3 DNA: TGCAGCGTTGAAGATCCTAGACAGGGTAGATACACTGAAGCTTTCTTT

V gene: TRBV7-9
J gene: TRBJ1-1
D gene: .
clone size: .
CDR3 protein: CASSLRGGGNTEAFF
CDR3 DNA: TGTGCCAGCAGCTTACGCGGGGGAGGGAACACTGAAGCTTTCTTT

V gene: TRBV19
J gene: TRBJ1-1
D gene: TRBD1
clone size: .
CDR3 protein: CASSMGTGLEAFF
CDR3 DNA: TGTGCCAGTAGTATGGGGACAGGGCTTGAAGCTTTCTTT

V gene: TRBV12-3/TRBV12-4
J gene: TRBJ2-4
D gene: .
clone size: .
CDR3 protein: CASRTVAKNIQYF
CDR3 DNA: TGTGCCAGCAGGACTGTAGCCAAAAACATTCAGTACTTC

V gene: TRBV3-1/TRBV3-2
J gene: TRBJ2-3
D gene: TRBD2
clone size: .
CDR3 protein: CASSHGLGLTDTQYF
CDR3 DNA: TGTGCCAGCAGCCACGGACTAGGTTTAACAGATACGCAGTATTTT

V gene: TRBV2
J gene: TRBJ1-2
D gene: .
clone size: .
CDR3 protein: CASGALGYRGGGYTF
CDR3 DNA: TGTGCCAGCGGAGCTTTGGGATACAGAGGAGGGGGCTACACCTTC

V gene: TRBV28
J gene: TRBJ1-2
D gene: .
clone size: .
CDR3 protein: CASSLPDRANYGYTF
CDR3 DNA: TGTGCCAGCAGTTTACCTGACAGAGCTAACTATGGCTACACCTTC

V gene: TRBV19
J gene: TRBJ1-2
D gene: .
clone size: few
CDR3 protein: CASLSRDTANYGYTF
CDR3 DNA: TGTGCCAGTCTAAGCCGGGACACAGCTAACTATGGCTACACCTTC

V gene: TRBV29-1
J gene: TRBJ1-2
D gene: TRBD1
clone size: .
CDR3 protein: CSVGDRGAGYTF
CDR3 DNA: TGCAGCGTAGGGGACAGAGGGGCTGGCTACACCTTC

V gene: TRBV5-5
J gene: TRBJ1-4
D gene: .
clone size: .
CDR3 protein: CASSERGATNEKLFF
CDR3 DNA: TGTGCCAGCAGTGAAAGGGGCGCTACTAATGAAAAACTGTTTTTT

V gene: TRBV4-2
J gene: TRBJ2-2
D gene: .
clone size: .
CDR3 protein: CASSQEVATSPGELFF
CDR3 DNA: TGTGCCAGCAGCCAAGAGGTAGCAACCTCACCGGGGGAGCTGTTTTTT

V gene: TRBV18
J gene: TRBJ2-1
D gene: TRBD2
clone size: .
CDR3 protein: CASSPPGLAGGGAYNEQFF
CDR3 DNA: TGTGCCAGCTCACCACCCGGACTAGCGGGAGGGGGAGCCTACAATGAGCAGTTCTTC

V gene: TRBV30
J gene: TRBJ2-7
D gene: TRBD1
clone size: .
CDR3 protein: CACKDRDRGPEQYF
CDR3 DNA: TGTGCCTGTAAGGACCGGGACAGGGGTCCCGAGCAGTACTTC

V gene: TRBV6-5
J gene: TRBJ2-7
D gene: .
clone size: few
CDR3 protein: CASRPSGDFHEQYF
CDR3 DNA: TGTGCCAGCAGACCATCGGGGGATTTTCACGAGCAGTACTTC

V gene: TRBV5-5
J gene: TRBJ1-2
D gene: .
clone size: .
CDR3 protein: CASSISVDNMNYGYTF
CDR3 DNA: TGTGCCAGCAGCATCTCCGTCGACAACATGAACTATGGCTACACCTTC

V gene: TRBV5-4
J gene: TRBJ1-6
D gene: TRBD1
clone size: few
CDR3 protein: CASSPRDRVSPLHF
CDR3 DNA: TGTGCCAGCAGCCCCCGGGACAGGGTTTCACCCCTCCACTTT

V gene: TRBV15
J gene: TRBJ1-6
D gene: .
clone size: few
CDR3 protein: CGTPRPIVSPLHF
CDR3 DNA: TGTGGCACTCCGCGGCCGATAGTTTCACCCCTCCACTTT

V gene: TRBV2
J gene: TRBJ1-1
D gene: TRBD1
clone size: few
CDR3 protein: CASIMDRGYRNTEAFF
CDR3 DNA: TGTGCCAGCATAATGGACAGGGGGTATAGGAACACTGAAGCTTTCTTT

V gene: TRBV19
J gene: TRBJ1-5
D gene: TRBD1
clone size: .
CDR3 protein: CASRTGGVLNQPQHF
CDR3 DNA: TGTGCCAGCCGGACAGGGGGTGTACTGAATCAGCCCCAGCATTTT

V gene: TRBV29-1
J gene: TRBJ2-1
D gene: .
clone size: .
CDR3 protein: CSDARQGRGHNEQFF
CDR3 DNA: TGCAGCGATGCCCGGCAGGGGAGGGGACACAATGAGCAGTTCTTC

V gene: TRBV7-9
J gene: TRBJ2-2
D gene: TRBD2
clone size: .
CDR3 protein: CASSRLAGDNTGELFF
CDR3 DNA: TGTGCCAGCAGCAGACTAGCGGGGGATAACACCGGGGAGCTGTTTTTT

V gene: TRBV9
J gene: TRBJ2-7
D gene: TRBD2
clone size: few
CDR3 protein: CASSPEGAGDYEQYF
CDR3 DNA: TGTGCCAGCAGCCCTGAGGGAGCGGGAGATTACGAGCAGTACTTC

V gene: TRBV5-1
J gene: TRBJ1-2
D gene: TRBD1
clone size: .
CDR3 protein: CASSLGTGVPGYTF
CDR3 DNA: TGCGCCAGCAGCTTGGGGACAGGGGTCCCCGGCTACACCTTC

V gene: TRBV5-1
J gene: TRBJ2-5
D gene: TRBD1
clone size: .
CDR3 protein: CASSLGSGGGKETQYF
CDR3 DNA: TGCGCCAGCAGCTTGGGGTCAGGGGGCGGAAAAGAGACCCAGTACTTC

V gene: TRBV7-9
J gene: TRBJ1-6
D gene: .
clone size: .
CDR3 protein: CASSPSSSPLHF
CDR3 DNA: TGTGCCAGCAGCCCCAGTAGCTCACCCCTCCACTTT

V gene: TRBV7-9
J gene: TRBJ1-1
D gene: TRBD1
clone size: .
CDR3 protein: CASSGQGLGNTEAFF
CDR3 DNA: TGTGCCAGCAGCGGACAGGGACTCGGGAACACTGAAGCTTTCTTT

V gene: TRBV5-1
J gene: TRBJ1-3
D gene: TRBD1
clone size: once
CDR3 protein: CASSFGQGVGNTIYF
CDR3 DNA: TGCGCCAGCAGCTTTGGACAGGGCGTTGGAAACACCATATATTTT

V gene: TRBV7-9
J gene: TRBJ1-1
D gene: .
clone size: .
CDR3 protein: CASSSRTANTEAFF
CDR3 DNA: TGTGCCAGCAGCTCTAGGACAGCGAACACTGAAGCTTTCTTT

V gene: TRBV21-1
J gene: TRBJ2-1
D gene: .
clone size: once
CDR3 protein: CASSNCLAGRNEQFF
CDR3 DNA: TGTGCCAGCAGCAATTGCCTAGCGGGACGCAATGAGCAGTTCTTC

V gene: TRBV5-1
J gene: TRBJ2-2
D gene: TRBD2
clone size: .
CDR3 protein: CASSPGTSGFTGELFF
CDR3 DNA: TGCGCCAGCAGCCCAGGGACTAGCGGGTTCACCGGGGAGCTGTTTTTT

V gene: TRBV11-2
J gene: TRBJ1-5
D gene: TRBD1
clone size: .
CDR3 protein: CASSGTGGGQPQHF
CDR3 DNA: TGTGCCAGCAGCGGTACAGGGGGCGGACAGCCCCAGCATTTT

V gene: TRBV7-9
J gene: TRBJ1-5
D gene: .
clone size: .
CDR3 protein: CASSLDSQPQHF
CDR3 DNA: TGTGCCAGCAGCTTAGACTCTCAGCCCCAGCATTTT

V gene: TRBV11-3
J gene: TRBJ2-1
D gene: TRBD2
clone size: .
CDR3 protein: CASSLTGTSEVNEQFF
CDR3 DNA: TGTGCCAGCAGCCTAACCGGGACTAGTGAAGTCAATGAGCAGTTCTTC

V gene: TRBV5-4
J gene: TRBJ2-1
D gene: .
clone size: once
CDR3 protein: CASSLGLVYNEQFF
CDR3 DNA: TGTGCCAGCAGCTTGGGGCTAGTCTACAATGAGCAGTTCTTC

V gene: TRBV6-4
J gene: TRBJ1-5
D gene: TRBD1
clone size: .
CDR3 protein: CASSASPGQGVIADQPQHF
CDR3 DNA: TGTGCCAGCAGTGCCTCTCCGGGACAGGGGGTTATAGCCGATCAGCCCCAGCATTTT

V gene: TRBV7-2
J gene: TRBJ2-7
D gene: .
clone size: .
CDR3 protein: CASSSSSYEQYF
CDR3 DNA: TGTGCCAGCAGCTCTAGCTCCTACGAGCAGTACTTC

V gene: TRBV6-5
J gene: TRBJ1-2
D gene: .
clone size: once
CDR3 protein: CASSPTDHYGYTF
CDR3 DNA: TGTGCCAGCAGCCCGACAGACCACTATGGCTACACCTTC

V gene: TRBV21-1
J gene: TRBJ2-2
D gene: .
clone size: .
CDR3 protein: CASSKVRRETGELFF
CDR3 DNA: TGTGCCAGCAGCAAAGTGCGCAGGGAAACCGGGGAGCTGTTTTTT

V gene: TRBV5-1
J gene: TRBJ1-1
D gene: .
clone size: .
CDR3 protein: CASSTGQLRNTEAFF
CDR3 DNA: TGCGCCAGCAGCACCGGACAACTTCGGAACACTGAAGCTTTCTTT

V gene: TRBV11-2
J gene: TRBJ1-6
D gene: TRBD1
clone size: few
CDR3 protein: CASSSGTGVSPLHF
CDR3 DNA: TGTGCCAGCAGCTCCGGGACAGGGGTCTCACCCCTCCACTTT

V gene: TRBV7-9
J gene: TRBJ1-3
D gene: TRBD1
clone size: .
CDR3 protein: CASSLDRAGNTIYF
CDR3 DNA: TGTGCTAGCAGCTTAGACAGGGCTGGAAACACCATATATTTT